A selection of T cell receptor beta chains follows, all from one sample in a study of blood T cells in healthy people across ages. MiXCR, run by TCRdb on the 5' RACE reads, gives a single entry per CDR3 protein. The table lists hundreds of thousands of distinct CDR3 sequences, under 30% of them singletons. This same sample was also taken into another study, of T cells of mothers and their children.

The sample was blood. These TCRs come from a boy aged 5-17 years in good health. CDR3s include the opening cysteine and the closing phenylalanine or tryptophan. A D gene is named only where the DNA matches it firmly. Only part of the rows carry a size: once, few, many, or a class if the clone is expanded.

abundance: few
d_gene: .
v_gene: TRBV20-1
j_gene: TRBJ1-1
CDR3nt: TGCAGTGCTAGCGGGAATGGGCGGGAAGCTTTCTTT
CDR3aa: CSASGNGREAFF

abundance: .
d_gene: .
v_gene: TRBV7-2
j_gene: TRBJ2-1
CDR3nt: TGTGCCAGCAGCTATGGAGACAATGAGCAGTTCTTC
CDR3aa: CASSYGDNEQFF

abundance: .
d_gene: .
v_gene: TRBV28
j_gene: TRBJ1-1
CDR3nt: TGTGCCAGCAGGCAGATCGGCCAGGCGTTCTTT
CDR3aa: CASRQIGQAFF

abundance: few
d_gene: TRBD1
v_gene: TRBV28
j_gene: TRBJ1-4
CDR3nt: TGTGCCAGCAGCCTCGAGGGCAGGGGGCGGAGTAATGAAAAACTGTTTTTT
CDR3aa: CASSLEGRGRSNEKLFF

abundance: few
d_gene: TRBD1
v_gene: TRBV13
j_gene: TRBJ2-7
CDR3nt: TGTGCCAGCAGCTCCCTAAGGGGACAGGGGGGCACCTACGAGCAGTACTTC
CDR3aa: CASSSLRGQGGTYEQYF

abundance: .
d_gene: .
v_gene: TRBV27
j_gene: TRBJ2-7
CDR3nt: TGTGCCAGCGGAATAGGCCATGAGCAGTACTTC
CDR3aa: CASGIGHEQYF

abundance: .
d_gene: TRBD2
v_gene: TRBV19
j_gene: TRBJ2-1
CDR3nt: TGTGCCAGTAGTATCCGCGCTAGCGGGACCTACAATGAGCAGTTCTTC
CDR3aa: CASSIRASGTYNEQFF

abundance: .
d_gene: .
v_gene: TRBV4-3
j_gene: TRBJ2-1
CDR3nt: TGCGCCAGCAGCCAGGAGGACTCCAGCTCCTACAATGAGCAGTTCTTC
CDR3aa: CASSQEDSSSYNEQFF

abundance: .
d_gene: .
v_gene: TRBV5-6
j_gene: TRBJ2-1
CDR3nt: TGTGCCAGCAGCTTATACCCCAGCAATGAGCAGTTCTTC
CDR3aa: CASSLYPSNEQFF

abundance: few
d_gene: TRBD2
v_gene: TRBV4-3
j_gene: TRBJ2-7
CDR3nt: TGCGCCAGCAGCCAAGTTTACTGGGAGGGCGAGCAGTACTTC
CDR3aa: CASSQVYWEGEQYF

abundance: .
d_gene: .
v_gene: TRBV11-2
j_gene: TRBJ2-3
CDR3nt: TGTGCCAGCAGCCGCCGGCTCAGCCAACGCACAGATACGCAGTATTTT
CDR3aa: CASSRRLSQRTDTQYF

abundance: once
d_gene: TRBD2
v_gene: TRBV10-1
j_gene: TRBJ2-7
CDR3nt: TGCGCCAGCAGTGCGAGTGGTAGCGGGAGGTCCCACGAGCAGTACTTC
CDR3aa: CASSASGSGRSHEQYF

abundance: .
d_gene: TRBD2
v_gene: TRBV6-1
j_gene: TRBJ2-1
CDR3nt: TGTGCCAGCACCCCGTACGCCGCGGGAGGTATGAATGAGCAGTTCTTC
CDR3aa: CASTPYAAGGMNEQFF

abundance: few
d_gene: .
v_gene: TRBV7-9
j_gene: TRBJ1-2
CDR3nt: TGTGCCAGTAGCTTAGGATCCTGGACAGATAACTATGGCTACACCTTC
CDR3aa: CASSLGSWTDNYGYTF

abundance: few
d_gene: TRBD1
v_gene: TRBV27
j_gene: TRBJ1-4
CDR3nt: TGTGCCAGCAGGGACGTCCGGGACAGCTATGAAAAACTGTTTTTT
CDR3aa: CASRDVRDSYEKLFF

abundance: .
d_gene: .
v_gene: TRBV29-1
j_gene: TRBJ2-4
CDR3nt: TGCAGCGTTGAATTGGGGGAAAACATTCAGTACTTC
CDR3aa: CSVELGENIQYF

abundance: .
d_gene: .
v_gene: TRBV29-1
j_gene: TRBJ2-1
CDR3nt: TGCAGCGTTGTGACCTCAGACTACAATGAGCAGTTCTTC
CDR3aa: CSVVTSDYNEQFF

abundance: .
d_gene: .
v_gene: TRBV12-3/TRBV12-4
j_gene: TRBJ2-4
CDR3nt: TGTGCCAGCAGTTTGAGCGGGACAGTGGTAACAATAGCCAAAAACATTCAGTACTTC
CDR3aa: CASSLSGTVVTIAKNIQYF

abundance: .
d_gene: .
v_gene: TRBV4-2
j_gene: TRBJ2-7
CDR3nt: TGTGCCAGCAGCCAAGAAAGCATCCCCTACGAGCAGTACTTC
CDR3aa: CASSQESIPYEQYF

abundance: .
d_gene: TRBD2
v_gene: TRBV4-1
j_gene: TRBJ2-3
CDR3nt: TGCGCCAGCAGCCCCCGCGGAGCGGGAGCCGGAGATACGCAGTATTTT
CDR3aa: CASSPRGAGAGDTQYF

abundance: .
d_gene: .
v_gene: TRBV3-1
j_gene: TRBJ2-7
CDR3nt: TGTGCCAGCAGCTTCGGGGCAGCGGCGTCCTACGAGCAGTACTTC
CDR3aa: CASSFGAAASYEQYF

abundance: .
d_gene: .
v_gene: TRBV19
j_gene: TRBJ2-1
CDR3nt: TGTGCCAGTAGTATTGGGGGGAATGAGCAGTTCTTC
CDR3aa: CASSIGGNEQFF

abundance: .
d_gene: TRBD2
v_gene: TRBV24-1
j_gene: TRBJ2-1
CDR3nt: TGTGCCACCTCTAGCGGGGGAGTCGATGAGCAGTTCTTC
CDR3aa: CATSSGGVDEQFF

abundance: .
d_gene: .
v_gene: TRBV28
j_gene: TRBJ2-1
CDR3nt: TGTGCCAGCACCTGGGGGGAGTTCGGGAATGAGCAGTTCTTC
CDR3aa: CASTWGEFGNEQFF

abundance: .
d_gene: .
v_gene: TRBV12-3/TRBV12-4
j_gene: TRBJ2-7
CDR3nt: TGTGCCAGCAGCAATCGAAACGAGCAGTACTTC
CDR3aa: CASSNRNEQYF

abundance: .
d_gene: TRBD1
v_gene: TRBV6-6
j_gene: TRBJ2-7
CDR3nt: TGTGCCAGCAGTTACCAGGGGGTGCAGTACTTC
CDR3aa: CASSYQGVQYF

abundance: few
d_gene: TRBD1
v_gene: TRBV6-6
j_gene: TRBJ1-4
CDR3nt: TGTGCCAGCAGTTCCCGGACAGGCCACTATGAAAAACTGTTTTTT
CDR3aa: CASSSRTGHYEKLFF

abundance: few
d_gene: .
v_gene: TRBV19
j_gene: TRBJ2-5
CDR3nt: TGTGCCAGTAGTTCCCCGCATCGAATAGAGACCCAGTACTTC
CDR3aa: CASSSPHRIETQYF

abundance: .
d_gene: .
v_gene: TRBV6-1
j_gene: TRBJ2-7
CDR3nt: TGTGCCAGCAACCGGACGCCCTACGAGCAGTACTTC
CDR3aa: CASNRTPYEQYF

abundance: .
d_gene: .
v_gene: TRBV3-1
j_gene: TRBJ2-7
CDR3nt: TGTGCCAGCAGCCACACTCCCAACGAGCAGTACTTC
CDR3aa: CASSHTPNEQYF

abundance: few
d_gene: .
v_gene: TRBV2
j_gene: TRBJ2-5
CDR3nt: TGTGCCAGCAGTGAGCGTCAGGGTGAGACCCAGTACTTC
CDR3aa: CASSERQGETQYF

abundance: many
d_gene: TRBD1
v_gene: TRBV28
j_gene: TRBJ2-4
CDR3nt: TGTGCCTCCAAAGACGGGACAGCCATAGCCAAAAACATTCAGTACTTC
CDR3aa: CASKDGTAIAKNIQYF

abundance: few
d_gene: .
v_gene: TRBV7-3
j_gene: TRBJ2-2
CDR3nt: TGTGCCAGCAGCTTAGGAATGGCTTTTTCCGGGGAGCTGTTTTTT
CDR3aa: CASSLGMAFSGELFF

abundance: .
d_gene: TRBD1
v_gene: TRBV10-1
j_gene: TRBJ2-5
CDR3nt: TGCGCCAGCAGTGAGGGACAGGGGGCTCGAGAGACCCAGTACTTC
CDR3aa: CASSEGQGARETQYF

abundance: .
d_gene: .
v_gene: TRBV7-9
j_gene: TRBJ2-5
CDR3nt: TGTGCCAGCTGCGAGGACAGTTCTCAAGAGACCCAGTACTTC
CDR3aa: CASCEDSSQETQYF

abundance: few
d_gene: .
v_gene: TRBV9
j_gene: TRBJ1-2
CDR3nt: TGTGCCAGCAGCTTGCACCGGGACCTAGGGCGCTATGGCTACACCTTC
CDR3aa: CASSLHRDLGRYGYTF

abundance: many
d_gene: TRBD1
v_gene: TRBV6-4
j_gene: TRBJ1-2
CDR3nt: TGTGCCAGCAGTGACTCGACAGGGGGCGGCTACACCTTC
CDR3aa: CASSDSTGGGYTF

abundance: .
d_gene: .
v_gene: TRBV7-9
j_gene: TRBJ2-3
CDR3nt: TGTGCCAGCAGCTCCCGACGAGGCACAGATACGCAGTATTTT
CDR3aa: CASSSRRGTDTQYF

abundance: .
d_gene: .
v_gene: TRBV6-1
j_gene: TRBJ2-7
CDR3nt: TGTGCCAGCAGTGAGACAGGGAGGGGGTATTACGAGCAGTACTTC
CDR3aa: CASSETGRGYYEQYF

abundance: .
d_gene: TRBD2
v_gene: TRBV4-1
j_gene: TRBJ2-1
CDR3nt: TGCGCCAGCAGCCACTTAGCGGGAGTTACTTCGAATGAGCAGTTCTTC
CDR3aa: CASSHLAGVTSNEQFF

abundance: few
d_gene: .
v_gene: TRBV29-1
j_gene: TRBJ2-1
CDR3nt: TGCAGCGGCTTCGGAGACAATGAGCAGTTCTTC
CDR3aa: CSGFGDNEQFF

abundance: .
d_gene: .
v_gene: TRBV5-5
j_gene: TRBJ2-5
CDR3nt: TGTGCCAGCAGCTTGGCCTGGGAGGCCCAGTACTTC
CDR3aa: CASSLAWEAQYF

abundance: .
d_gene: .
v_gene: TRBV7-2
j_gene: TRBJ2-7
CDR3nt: TGTGCCAGCAGCTCCCAGCCTACGGACACAGGTTTCCGAGGCGAGCAGTACTTC
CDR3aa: CASSSQPTDTGFRGEQYF

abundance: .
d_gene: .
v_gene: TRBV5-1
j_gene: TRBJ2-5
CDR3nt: TGCGCCAGCAGCAGGGCCCCGGCTGGAGGGGAGACCCAGTACTTC
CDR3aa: CASSRAPAGGETQYF

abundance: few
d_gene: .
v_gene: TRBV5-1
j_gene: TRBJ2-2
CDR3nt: TGCGCCAGCAGCTTGGTGGTTGGCGGGGAGCTGTTTTTT
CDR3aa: CASSLVVGGELFF

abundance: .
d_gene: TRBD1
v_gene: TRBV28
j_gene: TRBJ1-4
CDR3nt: TGTGCCAGCAGTTCCCTAGGGACAGGATTTCGGAAGACTAATGAAAAACTGTTTTTT
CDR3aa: CASSSLGTGFRKTNEKLFF

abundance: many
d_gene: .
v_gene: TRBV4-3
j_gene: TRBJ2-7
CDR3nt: TGCGCCAGCAGCCAAGAGTATTACTCGGCCTCCGAGCAGTACTTC
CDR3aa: CASSQEYYSASEQYF

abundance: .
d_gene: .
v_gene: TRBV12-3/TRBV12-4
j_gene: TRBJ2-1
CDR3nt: TGTGCCAGCAGTTTTGGGCCCAGAAATGAGCAGTTCTTC
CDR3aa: CASSFGPRNEQFF

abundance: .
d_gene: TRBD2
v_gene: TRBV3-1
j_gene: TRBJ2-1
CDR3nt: TGTGCCAGCAGCCAAGATGGGCTAGCGGGAGTAAATGAGCAGTTCTTC
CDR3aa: CASSQDGLAGVNEQFF

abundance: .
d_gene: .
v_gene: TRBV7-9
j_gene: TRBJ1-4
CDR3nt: TGTGCCAGCAGTAAGGGTATTCTTTCGACTAATGAAAAACTGTTTTTT
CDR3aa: CASSKGILSTNEKLFF

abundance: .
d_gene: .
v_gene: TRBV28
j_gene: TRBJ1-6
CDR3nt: TGTGCCAGCAGTTTTCGAACGGACAGCTCCTATAATTCACCCCTCCACTTT
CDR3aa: CASSFRTDSSYNSPLHF

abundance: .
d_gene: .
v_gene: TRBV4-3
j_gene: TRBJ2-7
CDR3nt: TGCGCCAGCAGCCGAAGCCAGGAGAGCTCCTACGAGCAGTACTTC
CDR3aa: CASSRSQESSYEQYF

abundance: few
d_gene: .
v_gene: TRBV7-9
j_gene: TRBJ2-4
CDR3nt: TGTGCCAGCAGCTTAGGATCGTTGAAGGATCTAGCCAAAAACATTCAGTACTTC
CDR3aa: CASSLGSLKDLAKNIQYF

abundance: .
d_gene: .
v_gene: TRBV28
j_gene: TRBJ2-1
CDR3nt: TGTGCCAGCAGTCCAGAGCGGGCGAGCTCCTACAATGAGCAGTTCTTC
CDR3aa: CASSPERASSYNEQFF

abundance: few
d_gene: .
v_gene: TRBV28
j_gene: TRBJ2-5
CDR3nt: TGTGCCAGCAGTATATTTGAAGAGACCCAGTACTTC
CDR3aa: CASSIFEETQYF